This TCR beta chain was retrieved from a study of OX40 agonist ivuxolimab in advanced cancers. Looking at the study overall: Ivuxolimab is an agonistic anti-OX40 (CD134) antibody, and patients were treated with it. Partial responses, seen in three patients, involved one hepatocellular carcinoma and two cutaneous melanomas.

The data were produced by immunoSEQ multiplex PCR, yet TCRdb's version contains in-frame clones alone and is incomplete. The sample shows approximately 52,000 clones, approximately 83% of them seen only once. To note about this clone: What it binds is not known.

The study's findings and limits: Within 6 weeks, CD4+ and CD8+ blood T cells expanded clonally at 0.1 to 3.0 mg/kg. In the 0.1-3.0 mg/kg groups, partial responders showed among the lowest expansion.

The sequences come from CD4+ or CD8+ T cells sorted from blood, collected in a trial of the OX40 agonist ivuxolimab. The source of this sequence is an adult with an advanced solid tumor such as melanoma, head and neck, liver or kidney cancer.

The CDR3 reads CASSHALDTQYF. For the CDR3, the DNA is TGTGCCAGCAGCCATGCGCTAGATACGCAGTATTTT. The genes are TRBV7-6 and TRBJ2-3; no clear D. The V end was cut by 5 bases, the J end by 5 bases, with 8 bases between. Germline CDR1 is SGHVS and CDR2 is FNYEAQ. The length of the CDR3 is 12 residues.